This TCR beta chain was recorded in a study of shared clonotypes between healthy human individuals. Deep was the level at which the assay was run. An approximately 200 ng quantity of DNA, 32,000 or so T cell genomes, went into the sorted-subset replicate PCRs. The data were produced by immunoSEQ multiplex PCR, yet TCRdb's version contains in-frame clones alone and is incomplete. The table lists about 79,000 clones, around 57% of them singletons. Overall study findings and caveats: What naive subsets generally showed was a larger estimated richness than memory subsets showed.

On this clone itself: Its antigen is as yet unknown.

The material sequenced was memory CD8+ T cells sorted from blood. Regarding subset: CD45RO+ cells pooled with CCR7-negative TemRA cells. The source is a man aged 25 to 40 in good health.

This chain's CDR3 is CASSGWGGRSPYEQYF. The CDR3 nucleotides are TGTGCCAGTAGTGGATGGGGCGGAAGATCCCCCTACGAGCAGTACTTC. The V call is TRBV19, the J call TRBJ2-7, with D possibly TRBD1 on 5 matching bases. The ends were cut back, 5 bases at V and 2 bases at J, with 19 bases in the middle. The CDR3 has 16 amino acids. The germline gives CDR1 LNHDA, CDR2 SQIVND (reference sequence).